These 29 T cell receptor beta chains came from one sample sequenced in a study of cytotoxic CD8 clonotypes in ibrutinib-treated CLL. Method: immunoSEQ multiplex PCR; TCRdb's copy keeps in-frame clones and lacks some. The profile covers some 300,000 clones, with approximately 80% appearing a single time and under 8.5% taken by the ten largest. Sequences were derived from PBMCs, sampled before ibrutinib treatment. These receptors were taken from a human donor with chronic lymphocytic leukemia.

The chain's CDR3 is CASSVSGGTDTQYF. The CDR3 nucleotides read TGTGCCAGCAGCGTTAGCGGTGGCACAGATACGCAGTATTTT. The V gene is TRBV7-2, the J gene TRBJ2-3; D is possibly TRBD2 (6 bases). With 5 bases removed from V and 1 base from J, the gap between germline ends came to 10 bases. Germline V CDR1 and CDR2: SGHTA, FQGNSA. This CDR3 is 14 amino acids long.

The sample holds a few counts of this clone. The rearrangement uses TRBV29-1 and TRBJ2-5; 7 bases align to TRBD2. CDR1 SQVTM and CDR2 ANQGSEA come from the germline V gene. Unmatched junction bases numbered 9, after V lost 7 bases and J lost 4 bases. There are 13 residues in the CDR3. This CDR3 reads CSAMGGSGETQYF. CDR3 in DNA: TGCAGCGCAATGGGAGGGTCGGGAGAGACCCAGTACTTC.

The V call is TRBV28, the J call TRBJ2-2; 9 nucleotides agree with TRBD1. J was trimmed by 4 bases and V by 8 bases; bases with no gene match: 2. CDR3 length: 13 amino acids. Germline V gives CDR1 MDHEN, CDR2 SYDVKM. The CDR3 loop is CASLTGGTGELFF. The CDR3 nucleotides read TGTGCCAGCTTGACAGGGGGCACCGGGGAGCTGTTTTTT.

The genes are TRBV6-5 and TRBJ1-1; TRBD1 matches 8 bases. CDR1 MNHEY and CDR2 SVGAGI come from the germline V gene. The CDR3 is made up of 13 amino acids. V shed 4 bases, J shed 7 bases, and the junction held 5 bases outside the gene matches. CDR3 region: CASSSRGHGEAFF. DNA of the CDR3: TGTGCCAGCAGTTCCAGGGGGCACGGTGAAGCTTTCTTT.

V gene TRBV7-2 combines with J gene TRBJ2-7; D is possibly TRBD1 or TRBD2 (5 bases each). CDR3 length: 14 amino acids. CDR1 and CDR2 from the germline V gene are SGHTA and FQGNSA. Between the trimmed V and J ends, which lost 6 bases and 0 bases, there was a span of 12 bases. The CDR3 DNA reads TGTGCCAGCAGGCCGGGACGAAACTCCTACGAGCAGTACTTC. This encodes CASRPGRNSYEQYF.

The chain joins TRBV6-5 to TRBJ2-7; D may match TRBD1 or TRBD2 (6 bases each). The CDR3 is made up of 15 amino acids. Trimming removed 5 bases from V and 2 bases from J, with 16 bases in between. The germline V gene has CDR1 MNHEY and CDR2 SVGAGI. As DNA, the CDR3 is TGTGCCAGCAGTACGCTTTATCGGGGGCCCTACGAGCAGTACTTC. Its translation is CASSTLYRGPYEQYF.

The V call is TRBV19, the J call TRBJ1-1; no definite D call. In germline, CDR1 is LNHDA, CDR2 SQIVND (reference sequence). This CDR3 contains 16 residues. With 4 bases removed from V and 2 bases from J, the gap between germline ends came to 17 bases. The CDR3 DNA reads TGTGCCAGTAGTAAGTTTAGAAACAGTCTTAACACTGAAGCTTTCTTT. Its translation: CASSKFRNSLNTEAFF.

The chain employs TRBV18 and TRBJ2-5, with 11 bases identical to TRBD2. The CDR3 totals 15 residues. Germline V gives CDR1 KGHSH, CDR2 LQKENI. Trimming at V came to 4 bases and at J to 3 bases, leaving 4 bases not matched to a gene. The CDR3 bases are TGTGCCAGCTCACTTAAACTAGCGGGGGAAGAGACCCAGTACTTC. It is translated as CASSLKLAGEETQYF. The full variable domain, its missing parts supplied by reference TRBV18 and TRBJ2-5, is NAGVMQNPRHLVRRRGQEARLRCSPMKGHSHVYWYRQLPEEGLKFMVYLQKENIIDESGMPKERFSAEFPKEGPSILRIQQVVRGDSAAYFCASSLKLAGEETQYFGPGTRLLVL.

V gene TRBV30 combines with J gene TRBJ2-2; D may match TRBD1 or TRBD2 (5 bases each). The CDR3 runs to 12 residues. The V gene's germline CDR1 is GTSNPN and CDR2 SVGIG (reference sequence). V lost 5 bases and J 6 bases, leaving 10 bases between the germline ends. The CDR3 nucleotides are TGTGCCTGGCGCCAGGGAGCCGGGGAGCTGTTTTTT. Translated, it gives CAWRQGAGELFF.

This clone came up a few times. The chain couples TRBV14 to TRBJ2-7, with TRBD1 matching 8 bases. The CDR3 covers 16 residues. V lost 1 base and J lost 4; bases outside the gene matches: 9. The germline V gene encodes CDR1 SGHDN and CDR2 FVKESK. CDR3 sequence (DNA): TGTGCCAGCAGCCAAGGTTGGGGCAGGGGGCTATACGAGCAGTACTTC. Amino acid sequence: CASSQGWGRGLYEQYF. The whole variable domain, remainder taken from reference TRBV14 and TRBJ2-7, is EAGVTQFPSHSVIEKGQTVTLRCDPISGHDNLYWYRRVMGKEIKFLLHFVKESKQDESGMPNNRFLAERTGGTYSTLKVQPAELEDSGVYFCASSQGWGRGLYEQYFGPGTRLTVT.

This clone was seen just once. The chain combines TRBV6-1 with TRBJ1-4; D ambiguous. The CDR3 is 15 residues long. CDR1 and CDR2 (germline): MNHNS, SASEGT. Trimming took off 6 bases at V and 5 bases at J, with 16 bases between the two ends. Here the CDR3 DNA reads TGTGCCAGCAGAGGACTACTAACGAACAATGAAAAACTGTTTTTT. Its protein product is CASRGLLTNNEKLFF.

This chain links TRBV13 with TRBJ2-7; maybe TRBD2 (6 bases). Germline V gives CDR1 PRHDT, CDR2 FYEKMQ (reference sequence). The CDR3 consists of 14 residues. V shed 3 bases and J shed 0 bases, with 9 bases lying between them. CDR3 bases: TGTGCCAGCAGCTTTGCGGGAACCTCCTACGAGCAGTACTTC. Amino acids: CASSFAGTSYEQYF.

The V call is TRBV7-2, the J call TRBJ1-1; TRBD1 is a possible D gene (5 bases). This CDR3 comprises 14 residues. Germline V lookup: CDR1 SGHTA, CDR2 FQGNSA. V was cut by 5 bases and J by 1 base, with 11 bases left in between. CDR3 sequence (DNA): TGTGCCAGCAGCCTAATAACAGGGAACACTGAAGCTTTCTTT. Translating gives CASSLITGNTEAFF.

In this sample, this clone turned up once. A read error may produce the germline difference seen at one junction end. This chain links TRBV4-3 with TRBJ2-5; possible D gene TRBD1, 5 bases. This CDR3 is built from 11 residues. CDR1 and CDR2 from the germline V gene are LGHNA and YSLEER. CDR3 amino acids: CASSHGQGLHF. DNA of the CDR3: TGCGCCAGCAGCCATGGACAAGGGCTCCACTTC.

This chain uses TRBV2 with TRBJ2-3; 8 bases map to TRBD1. CDR3 length: 15 residues. The germline V gene encodes CDR1 SNHLY and CDR2 FYNNEI. V shed 11 bases and J 3 bases; nucleotides not matched to a gene: 13. CDR3 bases: TGTGCCCGTCGGAAAACCGGGACAGGAACAGATACGCAGTATTTT. Protein sequence: CARRKTGTGTDTQYF.

This chain links TRBV9 with TRBJ2-1; tentatively, D is TRBD2 (5 bases). The CDR3 is 15 residues long. Trimming removed 5 bases from V and 2 bases from J, with 14 bases in between. Germline V gene data show CDR1 as SGDLS and CDR2 as YYNGEE. CDR3 DNA sequence: TGTGCCAGCAGTCCCCAAACCGGGACCTACAATGAGCAGTTCTTC. Translating it yields CASSPQTGTYNEQFF.

Comment on this clone: One junction end disagrees with the germline gene, perhaps due to a read error. This rearrangement joins TRBV7-7 to TRBJ2-2, with TRBD2 matching over 9 bases. In germline, CDR1 is SSHAT, CDR2 FNYEAQ (reference sequence). This CDR3 has 17 amino acids. The DNA for the CDR3 is TGTGCTAGCAGCTCCCTAGCGGGAACTACGAACACCGGGGAGCTGTTTTTT. Amino acid sequence: CASSSLAGTTNTGELFF.

Comments on this clone: This same CDR3 is encoded by further DNA sequences in the sample. The V gene is TRBV5-6, the J gene TRBJ2-7, with TRBD2 as a possible D gene (5 bases). V lost 0 bases, J lost 0 bases, and 7 bases lay in between. The CDR3 is made up of 14 amino acids. Germline V gene lookup returns CDR1 SGHDT and CDR2 YYEEEE. CDR3 sequence: CASSLAGFSYEQYF. CDR3 coding DNA: TGTGCCAGCAGCTTGGCGGGATTCTCCTACGAGCAGTACTTC. Full variable domain (outside the CDR3, taken from reference TRBV5-6 and TRBJ2-7): DAGVTQSPTHLIKTRGQQVTLRCSPKSGHDTVSWYQQALGQGPQFIFQYYEEEERQRGNFPDRFSGHQFPNYSSELNVNALLLGDSALYLCASSLAGFSYEQYFGPGTRLTVT.

The chain recombines TRBV7-9 with TRBJ1-1; D is undetermined. Germline CDR1 is SEHNR and CDR2 is FQNEAQ (reference sequence). The CDR3 runs 11 residues. V shed 6 bases and J shed 3 bases, with 5 bases lying between them. DNA of the CDR3: TGTGCCAGCAGGATAGACACTGAAGCTTTCTTT. Its protein product is CASRIDTEAFF. The variable domain in full, completed from reference TRBV7-9 and TRBJ1-1, reads DTGVSQNPRHKITKRGQNVTFRCDPISEHNRLYWYRQTLGQGPEFLTYFQNEAQLEKSRLLSDRFSAERPKGSFSTLEIQRTEQGDSAMYLCASRIDTEAFFGQGTRLTVV.

This clone appeared once. The chain recombines TRBV10-3 with TRBJ2-5, with D unresolved. The V end was cut by 1 base, the J end by 1 base, with 1 base between. Germline CDR1 ENHRY, CDR2 SYGVKD. This CDR3 region has 12 residues. The CDR3 spells CAISEFQETQYF. In DNA form, the CDR3 reads TGTGCCATCAGTGAGTTCCAAGAGACCCAGTACTTC.

Points on this clone: Relative to the germline gene, one junction end is altered; a read error may explain this. The chain recombines TRBV13 with TRBJ2-7; 15 bases match TRBD2. Germline CDR1 PRHDT, CDR2 FYEKMQ (reference sequence). There are 17 residues in the CDR3. DNA of the CDR3: TGTGCCAGCAGTTTAGGACTAGCGGGAGGGCCCGGATACGAGCAGTACTTC. As protein: CASSLGLAGGPGYEQYF. The complete variable domain, with remaining parts taken from reference TRBV13 and TRBJ2-7, reads AAGVIQSPRHLIKEKRETATLKCYPIPRHDTVYWYQQGPGQDPQFLISFYEKMQSDKGSIPDRFSAQQFSDYHSELNMSSLELGDSALYFCASSLGLAGGPGYEQYFGPGTRLTVT.

CDR3 in amino acids: CASSLGWRTDTQYF. The CDR3 nucleotides are TGTGCCAGCAGCTTAGGGTGGCGCACAGATACGCAGTATTTT. This chain connects TRBV7-2 to TRBJ2-3; D gene uncertain. The germline gives CDR1 SGHTA, CDR2 FQGNSA. V lost 1 base, J lost 1 base, and 6 bases lay in between. This CDR3 is built from 14 residues.

V gene TRBV4-3 combines with J gene TRBJ2-3; the match to TRBD1 covers 8 bases. The germline CDR1 and CDR2 sequences are LGHNA and YSLEER. J was trimmed by 1 base and V by 4 bases; bases with no gene match: 4. This CDR3 region has 15 residues. CDR3 in DNA: TGCGCCAGCAGCCCGAGGGGACAGGGCACAGATACGCAGTATTTT. This codes for CASSPRGQGTDTQYF.

The CDR3: CASSLASAAQEQYF. The DNA for the CDR3 is TGTGCCAGCAGCTTGGCCTCGGCGGCCCAGGAGCAGTACTTC. The chain uses TRBV5-4 and TRBJ2-7; no clear D gene. Trimming shortened V by 0 bases and J by 7 bases, and 14 bases separated the two germline ends. The V gene's germline CDR1 is SGHNT and CDR2 YYREEE (reference sequence). The CDR3 consists of 14 residues.

This chain joins TRBV6-5 and TRBJ2-1; TRBD2 aligns across 10 bases. The CDR3 extends over 14 amino acids. Per the germline V gene, CDR1 is MNHEY and CDR2 is SVGAGI. V shed 9 bases, J shed 2 bases, and the junction held 4 bases outside the gene matches. CDR3 protein: CASSGRYTYNEQFF. The CDR3 coding sequence is TGTGCCAGTAGCGGGAGGTATACCTACAATGAGCAGTTCTTC.

The chain has TRBV15 and TRBJ1-1; tentatively, D is TRBD1 (6 bases). Trimming stripped 4 bases from V and 12 bases from J, with 21 bases between. Germline-derived CDR1 and CDR2 are LNHNV and YYDKDF (reference sequence). This CDR3 spans 14 amino acids. The CDR3 loop reads CATSTMNDRQSTFF. In DNA form, the CDR3 reads TGTGCCACCAGCACGATGAACGACAGGCAGTCTACTTTCTTT.

V gene TRBV28 combines with J gene TRBJ2-3; TRBD2 matches 9 bases. The V segment lost 6 bases and the J segment 6 bases; nucleotides outside the gene matches: 7. Germline lookup yields CDR1 MDHEN and CDR2 SYDVKM. CDR3 length: 14 amino acids. CDR3: CASRVSGSTDTQYF. In DNA, the CDR3 is TGTGCCAGCAGGGTTAGCGGGAGTACCGATACGCAGTATTTT.

The chain combines TRBV27 with TRBJ2-7, with 10 bases identical to TRBD1. This CDR3 is 17 amino acids long. With 0 bases clipped from V and 2 bases from J, the junction kept 7 bases outside the gene matches. CDR1 is MNHEY, CDR2 SMNVEV, per germline (reference sequence). The CDR3: CASSLSSVGQGPYEQYF. CDR3 DNA: TGTGCCAGCAGTTTATCCAGCGTGGGACAGGGGCCCTACGAGCAGTACTTC.

The sample holds a few counts of this clone. The chain combines TRBV27 with TRBJ1-1, with D perhaps TRBD1 (5 bases). This CDR3 region has 15 residues. Germline CDR1 MNHEY, CDR2 SMNVEV (reference sequence). Deletions cut 6 bases from V and 4 bases from J, with 18 bases between. As DNA, the CDR3 is TGTGCCAGCAGCCCCCTCCCCAGGGTGCTCACTGAAGCTTTCTTT. It specifies CASSPLPRVLTEAFF.